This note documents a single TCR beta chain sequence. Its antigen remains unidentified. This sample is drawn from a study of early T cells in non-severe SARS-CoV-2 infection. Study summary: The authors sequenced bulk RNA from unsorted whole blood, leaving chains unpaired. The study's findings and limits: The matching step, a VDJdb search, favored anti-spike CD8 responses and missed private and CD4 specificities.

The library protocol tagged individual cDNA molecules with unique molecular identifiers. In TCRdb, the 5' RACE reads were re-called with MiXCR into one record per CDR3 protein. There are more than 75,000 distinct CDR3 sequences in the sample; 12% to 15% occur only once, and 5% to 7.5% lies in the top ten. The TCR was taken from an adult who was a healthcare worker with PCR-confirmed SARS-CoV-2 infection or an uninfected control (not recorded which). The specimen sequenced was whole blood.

CDR3 in DNA: TGTGCCAGCAGCCGGGACAGCGAGCAGTACTTC. Amino acids: CASSRDSEQYF. The rearrangement links TRBV28 to TRBJ2-7, with 7 bases that match TRBD1. V was clipped by 6 bases and J by 6 bases; unmatched bases: 2. CDR3 size: 11 residues. The germline V gene encodes CDR1 MDHEN and CDR2 SYDVKM.